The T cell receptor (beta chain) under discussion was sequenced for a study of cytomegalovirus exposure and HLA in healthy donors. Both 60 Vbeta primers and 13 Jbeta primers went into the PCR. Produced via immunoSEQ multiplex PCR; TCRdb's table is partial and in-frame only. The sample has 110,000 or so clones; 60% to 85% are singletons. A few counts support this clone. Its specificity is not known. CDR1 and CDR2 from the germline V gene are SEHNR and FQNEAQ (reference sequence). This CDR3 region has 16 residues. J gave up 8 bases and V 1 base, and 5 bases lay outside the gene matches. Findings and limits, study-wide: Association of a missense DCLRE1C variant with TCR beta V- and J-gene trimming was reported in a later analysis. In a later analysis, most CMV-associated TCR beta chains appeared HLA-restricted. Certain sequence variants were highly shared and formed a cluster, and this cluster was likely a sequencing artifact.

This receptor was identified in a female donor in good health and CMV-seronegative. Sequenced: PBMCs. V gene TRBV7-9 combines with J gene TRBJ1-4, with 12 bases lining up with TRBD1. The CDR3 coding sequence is TGTGCCAGCAGCTTAGGGGACAGGGGGCGGCAAGAAAAACTGTTTTTT. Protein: CASSLGDRGRQEKLFF.